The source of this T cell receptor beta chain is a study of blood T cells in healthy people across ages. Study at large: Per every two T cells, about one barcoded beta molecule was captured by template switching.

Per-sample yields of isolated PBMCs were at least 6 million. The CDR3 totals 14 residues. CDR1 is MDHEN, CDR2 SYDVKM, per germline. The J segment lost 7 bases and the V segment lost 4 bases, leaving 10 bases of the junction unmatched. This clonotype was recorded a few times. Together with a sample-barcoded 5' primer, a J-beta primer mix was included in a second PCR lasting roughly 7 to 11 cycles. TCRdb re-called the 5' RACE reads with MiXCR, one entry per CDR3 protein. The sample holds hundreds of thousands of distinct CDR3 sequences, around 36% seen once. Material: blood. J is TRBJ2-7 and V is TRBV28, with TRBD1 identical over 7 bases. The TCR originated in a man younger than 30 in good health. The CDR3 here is CASSSEQGSGEQYF. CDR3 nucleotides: TGTGCCAGCAGTTCAGAACAGGGGTCGGGTGAGCAGTACTTC.